This is a list of T cell receptor beta chains from one sample in a study of shared clonotypes between healthy human individuals. Clones were sequenced by immunoSEQ multiplex PCR, and TCRdb holds only the in-frame ones, with some missing. The table has about 1 million clones, around 76% seen once; the top ten hold about 1.5%. The material sequenced was memory CD4+ T cells sorted from blood. All receptors derive from a man between 18 and 29 years old in good health. The CDR3 runs from the conserved cysteine through the conserved F or W.

v_gene,j_gene,CDR3aa
TRBV6-1,TRBJ1-5,CASSERRGNQPQHF
TRBV11-2,TRBJ1-6,CASSLGQGISPLHF
TRBV4-2,TRBJ2-7,CASSGRQGATIGQYF
TRBV19,TRBJ1-5,CASTMGVWDSNQPQHF
TRBV29-1,TRBJ2-7,CSENRGCEQYF
TRBV5-4,TRBJ2-5,CASSQGMTGKETQYF
TRBV9,TRBJ2-5,CASSLPGRETQYF
TRBV30,TRBJ2-3,CAWRLAGVVTQYF
TRBV30,TRBJ2-7,CAWSGTRYEQYF
TRBV4-3,TRBJ2-7,CASSRRGESYEQYF
TRBV7-2,TRBJ1-6,CASSSQTGSRHSPLHF
TRBV5-1,TRBJ2-1,CASSLIAGGRGLSSYNEQFF
TRBV6-6,TRBJ1-1,CASRSERQINTEAFF
TRBV5-1,TRBJ1-2,CASSPGGNYGYTF
TRBV2,TRBJ1-2,CASSEARSGGYTF
TRBV2,TRBJ2-7,CASSADGGFEQYF
TRBV5-8,TRBJ2-7,CASSLVAGREQYF
TRBV13,TRBJ2-3,CASSLRAPDTQYF
TRBV18,TRBJ1-1,CASSPLGGTEAFF
TRBV30,TRBJ1-3,CAWSVVRRSSGNTIYF
TRBV18,TRBJ1-5,CASSHRDRGQRQPQHF
TRBV5-1,TRBJ1-3,CASSFGRRDAGNTIYF
TRBV5-6,TRBJ2-3,CASSLGLGGDTQYF
TRBV6-6,TRBJ1-1,CASTTWSEAFF
TRBV16,TRBJ1-2,CASSQYQGSGYTF
TRBV30,TRBJ2-7,CAWSVQYEQYF
TRBV4-3,TRBJ1-6,CASSQKGGSSPLHF
TRBV30,TRBJ2-4,CAWSYKVAGDKNIQYF
TRBV7-2,TRBJ2-6,CASSLVAGAGANVLTF
TRBV2,TRBJ2-7,CASSEIRAGGPQPGYEQYF
TRBV2,TRBJ1-5,CASSENRGPNQPQHF
TRBV5-1,TRBJ1-2,CASSSGSDYGYTF
TRBV10-3,TRBJ2-5,CAIKAGTSSDPTQYF
TRBV9,TRBJ2-2,CASSSGQNTGELFF
TRBV5-1,TRBJ2-7,CASSYVPGAGEQYF
TRBV6-1,TRBJ1-3,CASSEGVLQGGYGNTIYF
TRBV27,TRBJ1-2,CASSLTDTNYGYTF
TRBV5-5,TRBJ1-4,CASSLGQGNEKLFF
TRBV7-2,TRBJ2-7,CASSSMGFSYEQYF
TRBV5-5,TRBJ2-7,CASSSRQAEQYF
TRBV7-6,TRBJ2-7,CASSAGTSGTYEQYF
TRBV19,TRBJ1-5,CASSNLGQAFSQPQHF
TRBV15,TRBJ1-5,CATSRDYPFSALDNQPQHF
TRBV4-3,TRBJ2-3,CASSSDGVPDTQYF
TRBV4-1,TRBJ2-5,CASSQGFGRGEETQYF
TRBV19,TRBJ2-5,CASSPSTGGSSKTQYF
TRBV19,TRBJ1-6,CASSVGEINSPLHF
TRBV6-5,TRBJ1-2,CASSSGRNYGYTF
TRBV11-3,TRBJ2-5,CASSLESGLQETQYF
TRBV6-5,TRBJ1-6,CASSLRDRGDSPLHF
TRBV6-6,TRBJ2-4,CASSKAGTEKNIQYF
TRBV19,TRBJ1-6,CASSFDGTGFSYNSPLHF
TRBV7-2,TRBJ1-6,CASSFGRNNSPLHF
TRBV2,TRBJ2-1,CASSESWAGDEQFF
TRBV9,TRBJ1-2,CASSGQGTGNYGYTF
TRBV14,TRBJ2-2,CASSLKSGIEITGELFF
TRBV9,TRBJ1-6,CASSSAGPLHF
TRBV4-3,TRBJ1-1,CASSQAAGVGTEAFF
TRBV11-3,TRBJ2-7,CASSQAGMYEQYF